A selection of T cell receptor beta chains follows, all from one sample in a study of T cells in Graves' hyperthyroidism and ophthalmopathy. TCRdb reanalysed the multiplex PCR reads using MiXCR and keeps one entry per CDR3 protein. This sample has a few hundred thousand distinct CDR3 sequences, with 14% found just once. Source material: blood. Every receptor here comes from a woman between 25 and 40 years old with Graves' hyperthyroidism that later progressed to Graves' ophthalmopathy. Each CDR3 is given with its conserved first and last residue. A D gene is named only where the DNA matches it firmly. The listing skips clone size in some rows; elsewhere it reads once, few, many or a size class.

V	size	J	D	DNA	CDR3
TRBV29-1	many	TRBJ2-5	TRBD1	TGCAGCGTTGGTTCACTCGACAGGGTTCGGGAGACCCAGTACTTC	CSVGSLDRVRETQYF
TRBV5-6	.	TRBJ1-5	.	TGTGCCAGCAGCGGGCCGAACCCTGATCAGCCCCAGCATTTT	CASSGPNPDQPQHF
TRBV5-1	few	TRBJ2-1	.	TGCGCCAGCAGCTTGGGCATAAATGAGCAGTTCTTC	CASSLGINEQFF
TRBV11-3	many	TRBJ2-1	TRBD1	TGTGCCAGCAGCCTGGACAGGAAGCAGTTCTTC	CASSLDRKQFF
TRBV27	.	TRBJ2-7	TRBD2	TGTGCCAGCAGTTTTCATCTAGCGGGAGGGCCACGCGAGCAGTACTTC	CASSFHLAGGPREQYF
TRBV12-3/TRBV12-4	many	TRBJ2-5	TRBD2	TGTGCCAGCAGTCCGGGACTAGCGGGAGTGGGAGTGACCCAGTACTTC	CASSPGLAGVGVTQYF
TRBV9	few	TRBJ2-1	TRBD2	TGTGCCAGCAGCGTAGGGACTAGCGGATTTCGTTCCTACAATGAGCAGTTCTTC	CASSVGTSGFRSYNEQFF
TRBV29-1	many	TRBJ1-1	TRBD1	TGCAGCGTTGAGGGACAGCTGAACACTGAAGCTTTCTTT	CSVEGQLNTEAFF
TRBV9	.	TRBJ2-3	.	TGTGCCAGCAGCGGTCCCGGGGTCACGCAGTATTTT	CASSGPGVTQYF
TRBV3-1	many	TRBJ1-5	TRBD1	TGTGCCAGCAGCCAAGGACAGGGCGAGGGTCAGCCCCAGCATTTT	CASSQGQGEGQPQHF
TRBV20-1	many	TRBJ2-3	.	TGCAGTGCTAGGATTAGCGGCACAGATACGCAGTATTTT	CSARISGTDTQYF
TRBV10-3	many	TRBJ2-2	TRBD1	TGTGCCACGGACAGGGAGGACACCGGGGAGCTGTTTTTT	CATDREDTGELFF
TRBV20-1	many	TRBJ1-1	.	TGCAGTGCTAGTCCGGGTTTTGGCCTAAACACTGAAGCTTTCTTT	CSASPGFGLNTEAFF
TRBV20-1	.	TRBJ2-3	.	TGCAGTGCTTCCATTCCCACAGATACGCAGTATTTT	CSASIPTDTQYF
TRBV12-3/TRBV12-4	many	TRBJ2-7	.	TGTGCCAGCAGTTTATCTGAGAACGAGCAGTACTTC	CASSLSENEQYF
TRBV10-3	.	TRBJ1-3	TRBD1	TGTGCCATCAATGAGGAGGGGGCAAACTCTGGAAACACCATATATTTT	CAINEEGANSGNTIYF
TRBV18	many	TRBJ1-6	.	TGTGCCAGCTCAGCACAGGGCGACCTGTCACCCCTCCACTTT	CASSAQGDLSPLHF
TRBV10-3	many	TRBJ2-1	TRBD2	TGTGCCATCAGGGCTAGCGGGAGCTCCTACAATGAGCAGTTCTTC	CAIRASGSSYNEQFF
TRBV2	many	TRBJ1-3	.	TGTGCCAGCAGTGAAGCGGACTACGCGGGCCTCTCTGGAAACACCATATATTTT	CASSEADYAGLSGNTIYF
TRBV6-1	many	TRBJ1-1	.	TGTGCCAGCCCTTCGGGGGGGGAACTGAACACTGAAGCTTTCTTT	CASPSGGELNTEAFF
TRBV6-1	.	TRBJ1-2	.	TGTGCCAGCAGTGAAGTGTCAGGGGCTGGCTACACCTTC	CASSEVSGAGYTF
TRBV6-1	many	TRBJ2-2	.	TGTGCCAGCAGTGAAACCAGACCTATCGGGGAGCTGTTTTTT	CASSETRPIGELFF
TRBV19	many	TRBJ1-5	.	TGTGCCAGTAGTATGTCAGGGAGCAATCAGCCCCAGCATTTT	CASSMSGSNQPQHF
TRBV10-3	.	TRBJ1-4	TRBD1	TGTGCCATCAGTAGTACAGGGGGTAATGAAAAACTGTTTTTT	CAISSTGGNEKLFF
TRBV2	many	TRBJ1-2	TRBD1	TGTGCCAGCGGGGACAGGGTCTATGGCTACACCTTC	CASGDRVYGYTF
TRBV5-1	.	TRBJ2-7	.	TGCGCCAGCAGCTTGCTTCTAGAATATTCCCAGGGGAGCAACGAGCAGTACTTC	CASSLLLEYSQGSNEQYF
TRBV6-5	few	TRBJ2-3	TRBD2	TGTGCCAGCAGTTACTCGTATGTAGCGGGAGGCACAGATACGCAGTATTTT	CASSYSYVAGGTDTQYF
TRBV7-2	many	TRBJ2-2	.	TGTGCCAGCAGCTTAAGACAAGCGAACACCGGGGAGCTGTTTTTT	CASSLRQANTGELFF
TRBV4-1	.	TRBJ1-6	.	TGCGCCAGCAGCCAAGATCGACCCGGTGGGGATTCACCCCTCCACTTT	CASSQDRPGGDSPLHF
TRBV3-1	many	TRBJ1-2	.	TGTGCCAGCAGCCAAGGACCCGGGACGGATGGCTACACCTTC	CASSQGPGTDGYTF
TRBV3-1	many	TRBJ2-2	.	TGTGCCAGCAGCCTCTCACAAGGGGCCTCGAACACCGGGGAGCTGTTTTTT	CASSLSQGASNTGELFF
TRBV28	many	TRBJ2-7	.	TGTGCCAGCACCTCGGGACGGAGTGGCGAGCAGTACTTC	CASTSGRSGEQYF
TRBV25-1	many	TRBJ2-5	.	TGTGCCAGCAGTATCACCGGTCTCCTAGAAGAGACCCAGTACTTC	CASSITGLLEETQYF
TRBV19	.	TRBJ2-7	.	TGTGCCAATAGTATTTGGCCACCTGCCCACGAGCAGTACTTC	CANSIWPPAHEQYF
TRBV24-1	many	TRBJ2-3	TRBD2	TGTGCCACCAGCGACTTGCTGCGGGAGGGCCCGGATACGCAGTATTTT	CATSDLLREGPDTQYF
TRBV2	.	TRBJ1-4	TRBD1	TGTGGCAGCCGCCGGGACAGGGATGAAAAACTGTTTTTT	CGSRRDRDEKLFF
TRBV5-1	few	TRBJ2-7	TRBD1	TGCGCCAGCAGCACTCCGGGACAGGCCTACGAGCAGTACTTC	CASSTPGQAYEQYF
TRBV7-2	many	TRBJ2-7	.	TGTGCCAGCAGCGGGCGGGGGACAGCCGATCCGTACTTC	CASSGRGTADPYF
TRBV4-1	.	TRBJ2-5	.	TGCGCCAGCAGCCAGTTGGGGGGAGAGACCCAGTACTTC	CASSQLGGETQYF
TRBV18	few	TRBJ2-1	.	TGTGCCAGCTCAGGTCTGGGTGAGCAGTTCTTC	CASSGLGEQFF
TRBV11-3	many	TRBJ1-5	.	TGTGCCAGCAGCTTAGGGCGCCATAGTGAGCCCCAGCATTTT	CASSLGRHSEPQHF
TRBV11-2	many	TRBJ2-1	TRBD2	TGTGCCAGCAGCTTGGCTGGGACTAGGTCCAATGAGCAGTTCTTC	CASSLAGTRSNEQFF
TRBV18	many	TRBJ2-5	TRBD1	TGTGCCAGCTCACTCGGACAGGCAGATCTGGGGACCCAGTACTTC	CASSLGQADLGTQYF
TRBV6-1	few	TRBJ2-4	TRBD1	TGTGCCAGCAGTACCCGACAGGGGGCGGCTACCGAAAACATTCAGTACTTC	CASSTRQGAATENIQYF
TRBV6-1	few	TRBJ1-1	TRBD1	TGTGCCAGCAGTCTCGACAGGGCCAACACGGCTTTCTTT	CASSLDRANTAFF
TRBV7-2	many	TRBJ2-5	TRBD2	TGTGCCAGCAGCTTAGGGACTAGCGGGAGTTATGAGACCCAGTACTTC	CASSLGTSGSYETQYF
TRBV28	many	TRBJ2-7	.	TGTGCCAGCTGCCAGGGCCCCTACGAGCAGTACTTC	CASCQGPYEQYF
TRBV2	many	TRBJ2-2	.	TGTGCCAGCAGTGTACGAACGAACACCGGGGAGCTGTTTTTT	CASSVRTNTGELFF
TRBV6-9	.	TRBJ2-5	TRBD2	TGTGCCAGCAGTTACGATGGACTAGTGGGGGAGACCCAGTACTTC	CASSYDGLVGETQYF
TRBV28	few	TRBJ1-2	.	TGTGCCAGCAGGGTTCCCGCTTCTAACTATGGCTACACCTTC	CASRVPASNYGYTF
TRBV4-3	few	TRBJ2-3	.	TGCGCCAGCAGCCAAGGGTCAATTGGATCAGATACGCAGTATTTT	CASSQGSIGSDTQYF
TRBV12-3/TRBV12-4	many	TRBJ2-2	TRBD2	TGTGCCAGCAGTCCTCCTAGCGGGAGAGGGCCCGGGGAGCTGTTTTTT	CASSPPSGRGPGELFF
TRBV28	many	TRBJ2-5	TRBD2	TGTGCCACCATCGGTCGTCCCGGGACTAGACACCAAGAGACCCAGTACTTC	CATIGRPGTRHQETQYF
TRBV29-1	.	TRBJ1-1	TRBD1	TGCAGCGCAGGGGACAGGGAGAGGACTTTCTTT	CSAGDRERTFF
TRBV19	many	TRBJ1-1	.	TGTGCCAGTATCACAGGCGACACTGAAGCTTTCTTT	CASITGDTEAFF